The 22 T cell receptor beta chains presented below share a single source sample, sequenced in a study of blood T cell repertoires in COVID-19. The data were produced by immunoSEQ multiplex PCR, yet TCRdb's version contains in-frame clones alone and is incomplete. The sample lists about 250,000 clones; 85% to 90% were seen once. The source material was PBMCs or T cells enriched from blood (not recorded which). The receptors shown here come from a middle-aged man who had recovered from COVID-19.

The DNA of the CDR3 is TGCGCCAGCAGTTATACCGGGACAGGGGAAGAGACCCAGTACTTC. Protein product: CASSYTGTGEETQYF. The gene calls are TRBV5-1 and TRBJ2-5; 10 bases are shared with TRBD1. The CDR3 extends over 15 amino acids. J gave up 3 bases and V 5 bases, and 7 bases lay outside the gene matches. Germline CDR1 reads SGHRS; CDR2 reads YFSETQ.

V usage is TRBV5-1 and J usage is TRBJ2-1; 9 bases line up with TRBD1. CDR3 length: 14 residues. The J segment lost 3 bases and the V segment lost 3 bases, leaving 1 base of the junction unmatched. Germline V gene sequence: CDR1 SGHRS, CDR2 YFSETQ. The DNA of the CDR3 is TGCGCCAGCAGCTCGACAGGGGGCTACAATGAGCAGTTCTTC. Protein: CASSSTGGYNEQFF. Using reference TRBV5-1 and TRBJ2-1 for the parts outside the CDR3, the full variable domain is KAGVTQTPRYLIKTRGQQVTLSCSPISGHRSVSWYQQTPGQGLQFLFEYFSETQRNKGNFPGRFSGRQFSNSRSEMNVSTLELGDSALYLCASSSTGGYNEQFFGPGTRLTVL.

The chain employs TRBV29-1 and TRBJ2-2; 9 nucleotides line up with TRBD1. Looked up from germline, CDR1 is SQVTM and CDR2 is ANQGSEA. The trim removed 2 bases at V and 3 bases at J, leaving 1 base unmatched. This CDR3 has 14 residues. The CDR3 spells CSVETGGDTGELFF. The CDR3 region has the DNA TGCAGCGTTGAAACAGGGGGCGACACCGGGGAGCTGTTTTTT.

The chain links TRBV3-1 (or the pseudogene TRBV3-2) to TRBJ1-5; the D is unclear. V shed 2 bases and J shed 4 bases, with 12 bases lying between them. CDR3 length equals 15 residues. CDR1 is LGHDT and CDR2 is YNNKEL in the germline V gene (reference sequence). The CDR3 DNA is TGTGCCAGCAGCCAAAACGTTTTGCAGAATCAGCCCCAGCATTTT. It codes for CASSQNVLQNQPQHF.

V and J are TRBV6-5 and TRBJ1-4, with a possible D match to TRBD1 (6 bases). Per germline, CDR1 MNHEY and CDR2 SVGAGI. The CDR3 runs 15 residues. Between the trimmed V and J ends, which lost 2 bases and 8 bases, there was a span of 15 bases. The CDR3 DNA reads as TGTGCCAGCAGTTACGGGGGGGGGCTGAAAGAAAAACTGTTTTTT. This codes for CASSYGGGLKEKLFF.

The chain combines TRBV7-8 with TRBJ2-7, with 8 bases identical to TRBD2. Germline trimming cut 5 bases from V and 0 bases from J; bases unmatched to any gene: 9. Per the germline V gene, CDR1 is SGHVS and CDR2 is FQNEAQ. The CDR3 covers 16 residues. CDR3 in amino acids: CASSQRGLAGSYEQYF. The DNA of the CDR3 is TGTGCCAGCAGCCAGAGAGGGCTAGCGGGCTCCTACGAGCAGTACTTC.

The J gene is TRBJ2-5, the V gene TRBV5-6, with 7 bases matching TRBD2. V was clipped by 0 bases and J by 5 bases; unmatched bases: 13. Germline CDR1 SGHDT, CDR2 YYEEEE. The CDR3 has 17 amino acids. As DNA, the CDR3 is TGTGCCAGCAGCTTGGAGGGTCCAGCGGGGCCTGGGGAGACCCAGTACTTC. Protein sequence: CASSLEGPAGPGETQYF.

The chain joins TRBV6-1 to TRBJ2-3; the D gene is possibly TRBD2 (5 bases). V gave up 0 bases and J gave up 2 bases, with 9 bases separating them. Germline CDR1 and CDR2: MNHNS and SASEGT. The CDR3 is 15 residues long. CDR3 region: CASSEAGSLTDTQYF. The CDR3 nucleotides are TGTGCCAGCAGTGAAGCAGGGAGCCTCACAGATACGCAGTATTTT.

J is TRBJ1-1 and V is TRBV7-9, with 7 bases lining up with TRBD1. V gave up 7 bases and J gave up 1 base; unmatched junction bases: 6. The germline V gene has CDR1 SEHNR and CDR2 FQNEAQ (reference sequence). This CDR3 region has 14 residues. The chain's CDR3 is CASTVEGANTEAFF. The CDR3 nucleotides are TGTGCCAGCACAGTCGAGGGGGCGAACACTGAAGCTTTCTTT.

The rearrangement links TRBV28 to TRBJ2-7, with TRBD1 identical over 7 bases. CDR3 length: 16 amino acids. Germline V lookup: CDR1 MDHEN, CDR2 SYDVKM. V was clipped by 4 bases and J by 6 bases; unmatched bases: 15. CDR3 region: CASSSGQIPPLGEQYF. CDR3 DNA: TGTGCCAGCAGTTCGGGACAGATCCCCCCTCTGGGCGAGCAGTACTTC.

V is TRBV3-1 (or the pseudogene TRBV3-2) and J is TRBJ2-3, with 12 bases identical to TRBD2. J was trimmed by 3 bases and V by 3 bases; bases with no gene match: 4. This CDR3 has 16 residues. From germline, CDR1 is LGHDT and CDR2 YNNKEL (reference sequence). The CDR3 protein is CASSQPSGGATDTQYF. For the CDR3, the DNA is TGTGCCAGCAGCCAGCCTAGCGGGGGGGCAACAGATACGCAGTATTTT.

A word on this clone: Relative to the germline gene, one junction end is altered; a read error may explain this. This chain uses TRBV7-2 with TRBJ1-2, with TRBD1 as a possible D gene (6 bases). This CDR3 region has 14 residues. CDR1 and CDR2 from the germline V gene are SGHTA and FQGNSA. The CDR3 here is CASSLGGGLRDGLF. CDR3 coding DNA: TGTGCCAGCAGCTTAGGGGGGGGCTTAAGGGACGGACTCTTC.

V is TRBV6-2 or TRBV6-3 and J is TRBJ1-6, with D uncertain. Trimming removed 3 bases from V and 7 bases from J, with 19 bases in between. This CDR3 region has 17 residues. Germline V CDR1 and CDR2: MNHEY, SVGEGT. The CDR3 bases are TGTGCCAGCAGTTATAACCGGGAAGAACATTGGAATTCACCCCTCCACTTT. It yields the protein CASSYNREEHWNSPLHF.

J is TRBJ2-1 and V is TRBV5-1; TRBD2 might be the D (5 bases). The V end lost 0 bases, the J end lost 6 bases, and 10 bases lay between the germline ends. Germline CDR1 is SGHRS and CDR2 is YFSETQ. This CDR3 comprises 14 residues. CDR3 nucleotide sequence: TGCGCCAGCAGCTTGGACTGGGAGCGCAATGAGCAGTTCTTC. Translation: CASSLDWERNEQFF. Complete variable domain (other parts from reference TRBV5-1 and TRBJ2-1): KAGVTQTPRYLIKTRGQQVTLSCSPISGHRSVSWYQQTPGQGLQFLFEYFSETQRNKGNFPGRFSGRQFSNSRSEMNVSTLELGDSALYLCASSLDWERNEQFFGPGTRLTVL.

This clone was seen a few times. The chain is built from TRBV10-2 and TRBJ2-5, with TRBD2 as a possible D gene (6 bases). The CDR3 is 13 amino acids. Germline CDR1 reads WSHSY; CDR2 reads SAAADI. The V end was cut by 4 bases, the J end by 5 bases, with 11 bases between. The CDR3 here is CASSVEGGETQYF. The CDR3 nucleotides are TGCGCCAGCAGTGTGGAGGGCGGGGAGACCCAGTACTTC.

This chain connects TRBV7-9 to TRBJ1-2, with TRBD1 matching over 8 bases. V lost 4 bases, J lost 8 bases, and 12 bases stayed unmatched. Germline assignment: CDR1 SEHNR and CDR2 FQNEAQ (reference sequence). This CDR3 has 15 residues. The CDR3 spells CASSSDFDRGRGYTF. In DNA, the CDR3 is TGTGCCAGCAGCTCAGACTTTGACAGGGGTAGGGGCTACACCTTC. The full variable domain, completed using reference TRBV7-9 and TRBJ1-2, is DTGVSQNPRHKITKRGQNVTFRCDPISEHNRLYWYRQTLGQGPEFLTYFQNEAQLEKSRLLSDRFSAERPKGSFSTLEIQRTEQGDSAMYLCASSSDFDRGRGYTFGSGTRLTVV.

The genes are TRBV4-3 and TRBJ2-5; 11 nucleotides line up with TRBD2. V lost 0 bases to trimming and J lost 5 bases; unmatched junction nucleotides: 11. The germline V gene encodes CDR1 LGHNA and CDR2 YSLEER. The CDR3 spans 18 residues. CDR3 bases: TGCGCCAGCAGCCAAGATGGGGGTAGCGGGGGGGCCATCGAGACCCAGTACTTC. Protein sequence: CASSQDGGSGGAIETQYF.

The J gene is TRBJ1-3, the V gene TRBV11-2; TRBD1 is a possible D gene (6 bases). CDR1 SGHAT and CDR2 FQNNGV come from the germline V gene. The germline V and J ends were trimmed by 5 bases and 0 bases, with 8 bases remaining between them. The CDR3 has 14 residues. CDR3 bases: TGTGCCAGCAGCAGGACAGACTCTGGAAACACCATATATTTT. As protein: CASSRTDSGNTIYF.

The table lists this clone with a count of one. This chain's CDR3 is CASSFGTSGRFQETQYF. Here the CDR3 DNA reads TGTGCCAGCAGCTTCGGAACTAGCGGGAGGTTTCAAGAGACCCAGTACTTC. The chain is built from TRBV7-9 and TRBJ2-5; 12 bases are shared with TRBD2. The V and J ends lost 3 bases and 2 bases, in that order; junction bases with no gene match: 7. Germline V lookup: CDR1 SEHNR, CDR2 FQNEAQ (reference sequence). This CDR3 has 17 residues.

The DNA of the CDR3 is TGCAGCGTTGAGGTTGCGGGGGACCAAGAGACCCAGTACTTC. As protein: CSVEVAGDQETQYF. This chain uses TRBV29-1 with TRBJ2-5, with TRBD2 identical over 7 bases. V lost 3 bases to trimming and J lost 0 bases; unmatched junction nucleotides: 4. From germline, CDR1 is SQVTM and CDR2 ANQGSEA. This CDR3 spans 14 amino acids.

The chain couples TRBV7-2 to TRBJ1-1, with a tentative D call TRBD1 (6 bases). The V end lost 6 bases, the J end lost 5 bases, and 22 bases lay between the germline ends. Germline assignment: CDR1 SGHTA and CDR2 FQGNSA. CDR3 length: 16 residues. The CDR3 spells CASSFESGGRWTEAFF. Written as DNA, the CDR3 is TGTGCCAGCAGTTTCGAGTCGGGGGGCAGATGGACTGAAGCTTTCTTT.

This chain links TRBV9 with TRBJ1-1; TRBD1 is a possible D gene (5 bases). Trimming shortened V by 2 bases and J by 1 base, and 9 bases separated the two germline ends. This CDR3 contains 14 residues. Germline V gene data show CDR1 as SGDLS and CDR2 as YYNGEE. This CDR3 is CASSVRDSNTEAFF. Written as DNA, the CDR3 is TGTGCCAGCAGCGTCCGGGACTCGAACACTGAAGCTTTCTTT.